This T cell receptor beta chain was documented in a study of cytomegalovirus exposure and HLA in healthy donors. Overall study results and limits: TCR beta sequences reportedly predicted most subjects' HLA-A and HLA-B alleles accurately. Further analysis, carried out later, found HLA-associated TCR beta chains more clonally expanded than equally common other chains.

PCR used 60 Vbeta primers and 13 Jbeta primers. The repertoire was sequenced with immunoSEQ multiplex PCR; TCRdb's copy has only in-frame clones and lacks some. The table shows 120,000 or so clones, with 65% to 85% occurring only once. As regards this clone: Its matching antigen is unknown.

Germline CDR1 reads LNHNV; CDR2 reads YYDKDF (reference sequence). Trimming cost V 0 bases and J 4 bases; bases outside gene matches: 5. The CDR3 covers 15 residues. V gene TRBV15 combines with J gene TRBJ1-1, with 7 bases identical to TRBD1. This clonotype was obtained from a man in his late teens or twenties in good health and CMV-seropositive. Sequences were obtained from PBMCs. For the CDR3, the DNA is TGTGCCACCAGCAGAGATAGGGGACAGTTCACTGAAGCTTTCTTT. It encodes CATSRDRGQFTEAFF.